The following is a T cell receptor (beta chain) sequence with its context. Its antigen remains unknown. A clone one base away is much larger, so this may be a read error. This sample was included in a study of response to subunit inactivated influenza vaccine. Regarding the study as a whole: Authors proposed each seasonal influenza vaccination draws in few new T cells.

In germline, CDR1 is DFQATT, CDR2 SNEGSKA (reference sequence). Deletions cut 1 base from V and 7 bases from J, with 22 bases between. The CDR3 is 16 amino acids. TCRdb recomputed calls from the RT-PCR reads with MiXCR, one row per CDR3 protein. The sample consists of about 160,000 distinct CDR3 sequences, around 9.9% of them appearing once. The starting material was non-naive T cells sorted from PBMCs, obtained about 6 weeks after vaccination. The receptor's source is a man between 50 and 59 years old who received an inactivated influenza vaccine. This sequence joins TRBV20-1 and TRBJ1-2; no reliable D call. In DNA form, the CDR3 reads TGCAGTGCTAGAGTGGGAGGCGGCTCTGGGATTTTTGGCTACACCTTC. Translated: CSARVGGGSGIFGYTF.